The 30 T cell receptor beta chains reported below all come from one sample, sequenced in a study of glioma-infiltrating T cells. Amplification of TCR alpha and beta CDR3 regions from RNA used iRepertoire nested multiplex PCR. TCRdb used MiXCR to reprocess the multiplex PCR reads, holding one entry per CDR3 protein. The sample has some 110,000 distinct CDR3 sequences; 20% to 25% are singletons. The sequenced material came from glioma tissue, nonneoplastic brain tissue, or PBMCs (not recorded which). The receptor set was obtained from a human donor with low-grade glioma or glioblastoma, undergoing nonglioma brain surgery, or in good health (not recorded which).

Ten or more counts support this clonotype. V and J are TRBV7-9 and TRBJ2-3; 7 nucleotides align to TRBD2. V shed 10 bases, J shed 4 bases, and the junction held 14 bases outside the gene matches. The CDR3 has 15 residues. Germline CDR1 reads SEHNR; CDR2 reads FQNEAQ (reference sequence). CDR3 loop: CATDDGLDFPDTQYF. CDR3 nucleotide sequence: TGTGCCACGGACGACGGACTAGATTTCCCAGATACGCAGTATTTT.

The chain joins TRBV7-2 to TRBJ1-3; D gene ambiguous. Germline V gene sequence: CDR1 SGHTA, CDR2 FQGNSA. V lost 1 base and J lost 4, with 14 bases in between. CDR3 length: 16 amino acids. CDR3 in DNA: TGTGCCAGCAGCTTAGGACACCTCCTGGCGGGAAACACCATATATTTT. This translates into CASSLGHLLAGNTIYF.

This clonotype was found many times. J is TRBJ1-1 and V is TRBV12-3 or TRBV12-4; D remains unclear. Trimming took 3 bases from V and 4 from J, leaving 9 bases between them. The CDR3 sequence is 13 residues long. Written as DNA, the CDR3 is TGTGCCAGCAGTTTCATGGGGAGCACTGAAGCTTTCTTT. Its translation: CASSFMGSTEAFF.

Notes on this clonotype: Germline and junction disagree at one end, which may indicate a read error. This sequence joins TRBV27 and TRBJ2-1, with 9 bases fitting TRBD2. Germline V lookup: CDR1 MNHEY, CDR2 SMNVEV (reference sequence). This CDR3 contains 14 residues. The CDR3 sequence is CASSTSGLVYEQFF. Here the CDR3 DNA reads TGTGCTAGCAGCACTAGCGGGTTAGTGTATGAGCAGTTCTTC.

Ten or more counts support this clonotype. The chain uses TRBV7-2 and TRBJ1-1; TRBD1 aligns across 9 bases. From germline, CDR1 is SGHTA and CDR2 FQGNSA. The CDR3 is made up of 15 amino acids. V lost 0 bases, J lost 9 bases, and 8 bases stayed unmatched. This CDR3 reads CASSLAWGQGGQAFF. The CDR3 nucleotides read TGTGCCAGCAGCTTAGCGTGGGGACAGGGAGGCCAAGCTTTCTTT.

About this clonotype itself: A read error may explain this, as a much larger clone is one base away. The chain's CDR3 is CASSLGIGGGEAQYF. The CDR3 coding sequence is TGTGCCAGCAGTTTGGGGATAGGAGGAGGAGAGGCCCAGTACTTC. This chain uses TRBV27 with TRBJ2-5, with D possibly TRBD2 on 5 matching bases. This CDR3 comprises 15 residues. Germline CDR1 reads MNHEY; CDR2 reads SMNVEV (reference sequence).

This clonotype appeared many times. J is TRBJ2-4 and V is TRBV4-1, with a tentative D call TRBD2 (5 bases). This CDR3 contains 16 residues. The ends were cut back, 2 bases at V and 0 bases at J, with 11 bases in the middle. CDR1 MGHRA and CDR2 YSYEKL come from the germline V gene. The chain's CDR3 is CASSQMIGEAKNIQYF. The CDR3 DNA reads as TGCGCCAGCAGCCAAATGATCGGGGAAGCCAAAAACATTCAGTACTTC.

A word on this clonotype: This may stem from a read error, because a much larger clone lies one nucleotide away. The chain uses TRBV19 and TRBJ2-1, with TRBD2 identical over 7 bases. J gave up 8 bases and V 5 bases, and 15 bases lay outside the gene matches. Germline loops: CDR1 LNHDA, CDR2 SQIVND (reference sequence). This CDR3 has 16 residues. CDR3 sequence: CASSPQTIGRRDEQFF. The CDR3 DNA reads TGTGCCAGTAGTCCCCAAACTATCGGGAGGAGGGATGAGCAGTTCTTC.

The CDR3 spells CASSPGRQETQYF. CDR3 sequence (DNA): TGTGCCAGTTCACCGGGACGTCAAGAGACCCAGTACTTC. The chain has TRBV19 and TRBJ2-5; D could derive from TRBD1 or TRBD2 (5 bases each). Germline CDR1 is LNHDA and CDR2 is SQIVND (reference sequence). The CDR3 is made up of 13 amino acids. V lost 8 bases, J lost 2 bases, and 12 bases lay in between. Full variable domain (remainder filled in from reference TRBV19 and TRBJ2-5): DGGITQSPKYLFRKEGQNVTLSCEQNLNHDAMYWYRQDPGQGLRLIYYSQIVNDFQKGDIAEGYSVSREKKESFPLTVTSAQKNPTAFYLCASSPGRQETQYFGPGTRLLVL.

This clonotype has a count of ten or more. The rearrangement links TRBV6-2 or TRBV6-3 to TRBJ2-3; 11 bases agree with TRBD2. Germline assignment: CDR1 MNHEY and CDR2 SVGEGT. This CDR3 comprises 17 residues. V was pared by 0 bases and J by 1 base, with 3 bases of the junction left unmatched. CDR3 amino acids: CASSYSISGGGTDTQYF. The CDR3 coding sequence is TGTGCCAGCAGTTACTCGATTAGCGGGGGGGGCACAGATACGCAGTATTTT.

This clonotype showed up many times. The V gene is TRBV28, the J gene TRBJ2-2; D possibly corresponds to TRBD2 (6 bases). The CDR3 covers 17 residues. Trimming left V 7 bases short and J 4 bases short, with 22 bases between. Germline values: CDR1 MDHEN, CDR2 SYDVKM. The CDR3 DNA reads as TGTGCCAGCAAGAACGGAGGGAGGAGAACGGCCACCGGGGAGCTGTTTTTT. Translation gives CASKNGGRRTATGELFF. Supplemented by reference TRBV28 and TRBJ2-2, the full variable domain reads DVKVTQSSRYLVKRTGEKVFLECVQDMDHENMFWYRQDPGLGLRLIYFSYDVKMKEKGDIPEGYSVSREKKERFSLILESASTNQTSMYLCASKNGGRRTATGELFFGEGSRLTVL.

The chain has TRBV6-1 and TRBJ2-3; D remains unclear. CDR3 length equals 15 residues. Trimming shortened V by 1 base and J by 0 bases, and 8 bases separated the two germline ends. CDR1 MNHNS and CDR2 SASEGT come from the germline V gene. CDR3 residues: CASSEGASSTDTQYF. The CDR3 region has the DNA TGTGCCAGCAGTGAAGGGGCTAGTAGCACAGATACGCAGTATTTT.

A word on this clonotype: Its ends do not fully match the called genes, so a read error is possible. This CDR3 is CATSPSGLSGETQYF. CDR3 coding DNA: TGTGCCACCAGCCCTAGCGGACTCTCCGGGGAGACCCAGTACTTC. The chain links TRBV7-6 to TRBJ2-5; TRBD2 aligns across 7 bases. Germline values: CDR1 SGHVS, CDR2 FNYEAQ. The CDR3 spans 15 residues.

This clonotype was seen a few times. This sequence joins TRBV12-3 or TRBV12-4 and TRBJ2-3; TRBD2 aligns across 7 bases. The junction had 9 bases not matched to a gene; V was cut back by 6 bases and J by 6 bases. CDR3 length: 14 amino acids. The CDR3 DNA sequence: TGTGCCAGCAGCTTTCGGCGGGAGTTGGATACGCAGTATTTT. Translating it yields CASSFRRELDTQYF.

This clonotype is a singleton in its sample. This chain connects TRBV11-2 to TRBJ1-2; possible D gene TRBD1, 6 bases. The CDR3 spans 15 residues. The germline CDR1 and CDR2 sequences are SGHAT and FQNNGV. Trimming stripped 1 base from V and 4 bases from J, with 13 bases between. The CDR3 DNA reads TGTGCCAGCAGCTTAGGAGCACAGGGATCCTATGGCTACACCTTC. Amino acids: CASSLGAQGSYGYTF.

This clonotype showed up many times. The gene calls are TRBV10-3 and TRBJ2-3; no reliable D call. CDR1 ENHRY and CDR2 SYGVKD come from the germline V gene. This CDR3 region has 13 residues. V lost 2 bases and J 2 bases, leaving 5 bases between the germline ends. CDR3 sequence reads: CAISETTTDTQYF. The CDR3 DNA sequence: TGTGCCATCAGTGAGACCACCACAGATACGCAGTATTTT.

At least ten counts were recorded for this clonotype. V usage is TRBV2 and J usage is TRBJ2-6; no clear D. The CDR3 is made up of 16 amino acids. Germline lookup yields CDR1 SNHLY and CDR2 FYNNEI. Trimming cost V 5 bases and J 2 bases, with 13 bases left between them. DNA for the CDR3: TGTGCCAGCAGTATCACTCCTCAGCCTGGGGCCAACGTCCTGACTTTC. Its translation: CASSITPQPGANVLTF.

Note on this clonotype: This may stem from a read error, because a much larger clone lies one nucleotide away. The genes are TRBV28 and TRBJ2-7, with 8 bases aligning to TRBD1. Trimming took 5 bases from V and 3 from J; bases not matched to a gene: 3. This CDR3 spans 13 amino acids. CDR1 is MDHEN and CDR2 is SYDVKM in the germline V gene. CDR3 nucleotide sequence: TGTGCCAGCAGTACAGGGGGGTTCTACGAGCAGTACTTC. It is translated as CASSTGGFYEQYF.

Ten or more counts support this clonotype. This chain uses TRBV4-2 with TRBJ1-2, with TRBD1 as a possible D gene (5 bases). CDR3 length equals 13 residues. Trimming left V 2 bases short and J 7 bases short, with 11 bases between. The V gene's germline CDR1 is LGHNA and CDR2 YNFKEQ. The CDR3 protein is CASSQQGIGGYTF. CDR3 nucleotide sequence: TGTGCCAGCAGCCAACAGGGAATAGGTGGCTACACCTTC.

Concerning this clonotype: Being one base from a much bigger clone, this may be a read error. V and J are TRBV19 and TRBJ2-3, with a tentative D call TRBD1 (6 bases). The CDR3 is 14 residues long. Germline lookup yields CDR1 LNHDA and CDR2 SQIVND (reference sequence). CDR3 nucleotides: TGTGCCAGTACCCGGACAGCTAGCACAGATGCGCAGTATTTT. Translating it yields CASTRTASTDAQYF.

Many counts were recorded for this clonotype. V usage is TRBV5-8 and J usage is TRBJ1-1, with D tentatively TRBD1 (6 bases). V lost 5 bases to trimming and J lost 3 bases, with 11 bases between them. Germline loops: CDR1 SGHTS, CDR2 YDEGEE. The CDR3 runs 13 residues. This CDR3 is CASRLTGYTEAFF. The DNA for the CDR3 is TGTGCCAGCAGACTGACAGGTTACACTGAAGCTTTCTTT.

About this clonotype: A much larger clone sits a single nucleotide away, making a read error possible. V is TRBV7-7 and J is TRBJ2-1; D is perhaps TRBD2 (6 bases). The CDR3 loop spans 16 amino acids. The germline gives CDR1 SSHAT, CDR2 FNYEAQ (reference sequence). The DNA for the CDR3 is TGTGCTAGCAGTAAAGCAGGAGGGAAACCCTACAATGAGCAGTTCTTC. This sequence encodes CASSKAGGKPYNEQFF.

CDR3 nucleotides: TGTGCCAGCAGTTCCGCACAGGGGGCGTACGAGCAGTACTTC. Encoded protein: CASSSAQGAYEQYF. V is TRBV6-9 and J is TRBJ2-7, with 9 bases matching TRBD1. This CDR3 region has 14 residues. Trimming cost V 4 bases and J 4 bases; bases outside gene matches: 5. Germline-derived CDR1 and CDR2 are MNHGY and SVAAGI.

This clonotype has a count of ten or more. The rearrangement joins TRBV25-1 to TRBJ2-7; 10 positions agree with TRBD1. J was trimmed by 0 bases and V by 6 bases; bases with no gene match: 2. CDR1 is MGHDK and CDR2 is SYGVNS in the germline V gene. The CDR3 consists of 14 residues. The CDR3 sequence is CASRGTGDSYEQYF. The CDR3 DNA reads TGTGCCAGCAGGGGGACAGGGGACTCCTACGAGCAGTACTTC.

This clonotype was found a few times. The CDR3 region has the DNA TGTGCCAGCAGCTTAGGGGGGGGAGGAATGAACACTGAAGCTTTCTTT. This gives the protein CASSLGGGGMNTEAFF. The chain carries TRBV7-9 and TRBJ1-1; tentatively, D is TRBD1 (5 bases). This CDR3 has 16 residues. CDR1 SEHNR and CDR2 FQNEAQ come from the germline V gene (reference sequence). Trimming cost V 1 base and J 0 bases, with 12 bases left between them. Together with reference TRBV7-9 and TRBJ1-1, the CDR3 gives the full variable domain: DTGVSQNPRHKITKRGQNVTFRCDPISEHNRLYWYRQTLGQGPEFLTYFQNEAQLEKSRLLSDRFSAERPKGSFSTLEIQRTEQGDSAMYLCASSLGGGGMNTEAFFGQGTRLTVV.

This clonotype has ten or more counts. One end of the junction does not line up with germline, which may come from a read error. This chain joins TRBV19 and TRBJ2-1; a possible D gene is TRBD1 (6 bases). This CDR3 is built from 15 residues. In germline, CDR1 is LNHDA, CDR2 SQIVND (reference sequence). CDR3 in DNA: TGTGCCAGTAGTTTAGAGGGACAATCCTACAATGAGCAGTTCTTC. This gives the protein CASSLEGQSYNEQFF.

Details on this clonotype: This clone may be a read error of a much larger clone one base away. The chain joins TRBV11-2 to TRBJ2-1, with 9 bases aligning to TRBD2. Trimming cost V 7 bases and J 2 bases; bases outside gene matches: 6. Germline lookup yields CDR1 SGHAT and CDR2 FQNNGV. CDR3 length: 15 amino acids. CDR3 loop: CASIARLAAYNEQFF. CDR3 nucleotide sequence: TGTGCCAGCATCGCGAGACTAGCGGCCTACAATGAGCAGTTCTTC.

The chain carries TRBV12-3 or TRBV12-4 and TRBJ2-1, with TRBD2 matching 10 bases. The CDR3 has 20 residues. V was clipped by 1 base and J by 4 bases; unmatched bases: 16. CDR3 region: CASSLDPLMASGRLYNEQFF. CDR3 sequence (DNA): TGTGCCAGCAGTTTAGACCCGTTGATGGCTAGCGGGAGACTTTACAATGAGCAGTTCTTC.

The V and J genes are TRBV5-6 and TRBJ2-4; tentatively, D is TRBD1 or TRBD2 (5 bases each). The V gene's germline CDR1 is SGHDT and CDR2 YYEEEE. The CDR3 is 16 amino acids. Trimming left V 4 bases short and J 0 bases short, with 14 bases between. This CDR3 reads CASSAPRDGAKNIQYF. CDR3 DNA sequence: TGTGCCAGCAGCGCACCTAGGGACGGAGCCAAAAACATTCAGTACTTC.

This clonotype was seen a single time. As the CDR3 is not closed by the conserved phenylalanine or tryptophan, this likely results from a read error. CDR3 sequence reads: CASSISYEQYL. The CDR3 nucleotides read TGTGCCAGCAGCATCTCCTACGAGCAGTACCTC. J is TRBJ2-7 and V is TRBV6-1, with D unclear. This CDR3 spans 11 amino acids. Trimming removed 6 bases at V and 0 bases at J, with 3 bases between. Germline CDR1 and CDR2: MNHNS and SASEGT.